This TCR beta chain derives from a study of blood T cell repertoires in COVID-19. Study-wide background: Whether acute or convalescent, the COVID-19 samples came from the United States, Italy and Spain.

Original methodology: Reference gene primer amplification gave nucleated cell count estimates. Profiling relied on immunoSEQ multiplex PCR, and the TCRdb table lists in-frame clones only, not all of them. The V and J calls and the clone size are those of that table, but D and trimming were determined from the DNA. The sample holds 90,000 or so clones, roughly nine tenths seen once. Germline V gene lookup returns CDR1 MGHDK and CDR2 SYGVNS. The CDR3 extends over 15 amino acids. V was clipped by 3 bases and J by 7 bases; unmatched bases: 6. The chain carries TRBV25-1 and TRBJ1-6; TRBD1 matches 7 bases. Sequenced material: peripheral blood. This TCR was sampled from a human donor with active COVID-19. The donor label of this sample is uncertain. The CDR3 coding sequence is TGTGCCAGCAGTGATTCGGGACAGACAAATTCACCCCTCCACTTT. It encodes CASSDSGQTNSPLHF.